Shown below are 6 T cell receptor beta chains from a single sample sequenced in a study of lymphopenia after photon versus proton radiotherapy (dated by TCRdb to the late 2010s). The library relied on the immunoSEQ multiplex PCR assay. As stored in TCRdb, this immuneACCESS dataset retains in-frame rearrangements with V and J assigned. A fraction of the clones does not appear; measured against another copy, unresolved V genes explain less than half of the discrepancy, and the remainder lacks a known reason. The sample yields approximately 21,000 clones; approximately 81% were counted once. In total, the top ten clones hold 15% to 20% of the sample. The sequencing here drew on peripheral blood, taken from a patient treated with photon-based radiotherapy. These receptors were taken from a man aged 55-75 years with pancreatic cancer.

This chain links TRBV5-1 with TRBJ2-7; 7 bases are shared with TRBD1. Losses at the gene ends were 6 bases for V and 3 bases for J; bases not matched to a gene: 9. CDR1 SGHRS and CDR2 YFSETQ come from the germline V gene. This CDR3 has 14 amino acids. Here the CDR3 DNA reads TGCGCCAGCAAAAGGACAGGTGAGAACTACGAGCAGTACTTC. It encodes CASKRTGENYEQYF. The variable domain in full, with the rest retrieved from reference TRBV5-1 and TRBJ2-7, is KAGVTQTPRYLIKTRGQQVTLSCSPISGHRSVSWYQQTPGQGLQFLFEYFSETQRNKGNFPGRFSGRQFSNSRSEMNVSTLELGDSALYLCASKRTGENYEQYFGPGTRLTVT.

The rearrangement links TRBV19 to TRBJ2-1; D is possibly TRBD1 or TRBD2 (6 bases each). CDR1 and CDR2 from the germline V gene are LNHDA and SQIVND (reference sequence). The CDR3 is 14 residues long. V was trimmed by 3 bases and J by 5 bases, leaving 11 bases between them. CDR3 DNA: TGTGCCAGTAGTATCTGGGGGGCGGACAATGAGCAGTTCTTC. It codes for CASSIWGADNEQFF.

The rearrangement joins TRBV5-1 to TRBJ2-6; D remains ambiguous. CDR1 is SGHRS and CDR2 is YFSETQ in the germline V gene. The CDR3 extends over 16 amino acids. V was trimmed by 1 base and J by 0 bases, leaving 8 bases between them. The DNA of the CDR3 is TGCGCCAGCAGCTTGTTCAGTAGCTCTGGGGCCAACGTCCTGACTTTC. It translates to CASSLFSSSGANVLTF.

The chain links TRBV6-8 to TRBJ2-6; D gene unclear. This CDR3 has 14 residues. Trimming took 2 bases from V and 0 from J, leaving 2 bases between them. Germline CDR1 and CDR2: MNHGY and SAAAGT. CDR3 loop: CASSYSSGANVLTF. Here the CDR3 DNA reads TGTGCCAGCAGTTACAGCTCTGGGGCCAACGTCCTGACTTTC.

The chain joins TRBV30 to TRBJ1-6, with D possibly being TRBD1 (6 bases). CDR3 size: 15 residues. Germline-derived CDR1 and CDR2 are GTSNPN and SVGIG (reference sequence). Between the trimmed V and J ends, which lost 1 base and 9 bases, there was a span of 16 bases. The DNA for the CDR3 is TGTGCCTGGAGTGGGGCGGTGCAGGGGATTTCACCCCTCCACTTT. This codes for CAWSGAVQGISPLHF.

The CDR3: CASSQNGLAYTDTQYF. The CDR3 region has the DNA TGCGCCAGCAGTCAAAACGGACTAGCTTACACAGATACGCAGTATTTT. This chain uses TRBV5-1 with TRBJ2-3; the match to TRBD2 covers 8 bases. This CDR3 contains 16 residues. J lost 2 bases, V lost 5 bases, and 10 bases had no gene match. The germline V gene encodes CDR1 SGHRS and CDR2 YFSETQ.